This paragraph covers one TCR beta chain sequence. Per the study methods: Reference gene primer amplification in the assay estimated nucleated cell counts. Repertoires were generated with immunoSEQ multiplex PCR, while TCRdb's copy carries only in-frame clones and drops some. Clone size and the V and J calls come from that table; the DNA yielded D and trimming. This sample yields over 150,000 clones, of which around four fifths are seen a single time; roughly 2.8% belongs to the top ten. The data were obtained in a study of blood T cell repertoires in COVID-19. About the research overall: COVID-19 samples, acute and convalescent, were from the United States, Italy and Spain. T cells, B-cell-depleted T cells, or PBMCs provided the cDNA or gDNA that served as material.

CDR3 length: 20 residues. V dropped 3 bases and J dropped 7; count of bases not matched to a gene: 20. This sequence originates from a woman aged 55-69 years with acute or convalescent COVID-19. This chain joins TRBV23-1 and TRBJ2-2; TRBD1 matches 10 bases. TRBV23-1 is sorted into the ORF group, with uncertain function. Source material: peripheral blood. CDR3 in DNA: TGCGCCAGCAGTCACGCTCTGCCCACTTCCGGGACAGGGGAAAACGGGGAGCTGTTTTTT. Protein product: CASSHALPTSGTGENGELFF.